Following are 21 T cell receptor beta chains from one sample sequenced in a study of cytomegalovirus exposure and HLA in healthy donors. PCR used 60 Vbeta primers and 13 Jbeta primers. Clones were sequenced by immunoSEQ multiplex PCR, and TCRdb holds only the in-frame ones, with some missing. The table has 100,000 to 150,000 clones, about 80% seen once; the top ten hold roughly 9.6%. The sequencing input was PBMCs. The receptors come from a young man in good health and CMV-seropositive.

This chain joins TRBV6-1 and TRBJ2-1; 7 nucleotides match TRBD2. This CDR3 is built from 16 residues. V was clipped by 4 bases and J by 0 bases; unmatched bases: 6. Per germline, CDR1 MNHNS and CDR2 SASEGT. The CDR3 nucleotides are TGTGCCAGCAGTGGAGCGGGGCCCAGCTCCTACAATGAGCAGTTCTTC. Translated, it gives CASSGAGPSSYNEQFF.

The rearrangement links TRBV12-5 to TRBJ1-2, with D perhaps matching TRBD1 (6 bases). The CDR3 consists of 14 residues. Germline lookup yields CDR1 LGHNT and CDR2 FRNRAP. V lost 3 bases and J 8 bases, leaving 16 bases between the germline ends. The CDR3 here is CASGLNRAGGGYTF. The CDR3 DNA sequence: TGTGCTAGTGGTTTAAACAGGGCCGGCGGAGGCTACACCTTC.

V usage is TRBV19 and J usage is TRBJ2-3, with a weak D call TRBD2 (5 bases). The CDR3 is 15 residues long. V was shortened by 5 bases and J by 1 base, with 13 bases between the two germline ends. The germline gives CDR1 LNHDA, CDR2 SQIVND (reference sequence). CDR3 loop: CASSLSGSRTDTQYF. The DNA of the CDR3 is TGTGCCAGTAGTCTAAGCGGTTCTCGCACAGATACGCAGTATTTT.

The rearrangement uses TRBV2 and TRBJ2-2; a possible D gene is TRBD2 (6 bases). The germline V and J ends were trimmed by 5 bases and 2 bases, with 12 bases remaining between them. CDR1 SNHLY and CDR2 FYNNEI come from the germline V gene. The CDR3 sequence is 15 residues long. As DNA, the CDR3 is TGTGCCAGCAGTAAAAGCGGGTCAAACACCGGGGAGCTGTTTTTT. Amino acids: CASSKSGSNTGELFF.

The V and J genes are TRBV5-6 and TRBJ1-6; a possible D gene is TRBD1 (5 bases). The CDR3 covers 13 residues. V lost 0 bases and J lost 12, with 10 bases in between. Germline values: CDR1 SGHDT, CDR2 YYEEEE. CDR3 region: CASSLGGEEPLHF. The CDR3 DNA sequence: TGTGCCAGCAGCTTGGGGGGGGAAGAACCCCTCCACTTT.

This chain joins TRBV9 and TRBJ1-4; tentatively, D is TRBD1 (5 bases). Per the germline V gene, CDR1 is SGDLS and CDR2 is YYNGEE. The CDR3 has 16 amino acids. V shed 4 bases and J shed 8 bases, with 21 bases lying between them. Here the CDR3 reads CASSLSGGTLWEKLFF. DNA of the CDR3: TGTGCCAGCAGCTTAAGTGGGGGGACCCTTTGGGAAAAACTGTTTTTT.

The chain couples TRBV18 to TRBJ2-7; D possibly corresponds to TRBD1 (5 bases). The CDR3 is 15 amino acids. Trimming stripped 1 base from V and 4 bases from J, with 14 bases between. Germline lookup yields CDR1 KGHSH and CDR2 LQKENI. DNA of the CDR3: TGTGCCAGCTCACCACAGCAGGGCCTTAAATACGAGCAGTACTTC. Translation: CASSPQQGLKYEQYF.

The chain links TRBV10-3 to TRBJ1-1, with D tentatively TRBD1 (6 bases). The CDR3 runs 12 residues. Germline CDR1 reads ENHRY; CDR2 reads SYGVKD. Trimming left V 6 bases short and J 1 base short, with 6 bases between. This chain's CDR3 is CAIRQGNTEAFF. DNA of the CDR3: TGTGCCATCAGACAGGGGAACACTGAAGCTTTCTTT.

The chain recombines TRBV18 with TRBJ2-1, with 7 bases that match TRBD2. The CDR3 has 15 amino acids. Germline V CDR1 and CDR2: KGHSH, LQKENI. After removal of 2 bases from V and 8 bases from J, the junction contained 9 bases not matched to a gene. CDR3 sequence (DNA): TGTGCCAGCTCACCAAGCGGGGTCCCCTCCGATGAGCAGTTCTTC. Its protein is CASSPSGVPSDEQFF.

The J gene is TRBJ2-2, the V gene TRBV7-3; 10 bases fit TRBD2. This CDR3 comprises 16 residues. J lost 6 bases, V lost 5 bases, and 9 bases had no gene match. The germline gives CDR1 SGHTA, CDR2 FQGTGA. This chain's CDR3 is CASSPSPSGGPGELFF. The CDR3 DNA reads TGTGCCAGCAGCCCAAGCCCTAGCGGGGGCCCCGGGGAGCTGTTTTTT.

This chain joins TRBV11-3 and TRBJ2-1; 8 bases line up with TRBD2. The CDR3 covers 13 residues. Germline assignment: CDR1 SGHNT and CDR2 YENEEA. Germline trimming cut 5 bases from V and 14 bases from J; bases unmatched to any gene: 11. The CDR3 DNA sequence: TGTGCCAGCAGCGACGTGGCGGGGGGCCTAGAGTTCTTC. This codes for CASSDVAGGLEFF.

The V gene is TRBV6-6, the J gene TRBJ2-7, with 8 bases that match TRBD1. J gave up 6 bases and V 2 bases, and 3 bases lay outside the gene matches. Germline-derived CDR1 and CDR2 are MNHNY and SVGAGI (reference sequence). This CDR3 is 13 amino acids long. Written as DNA, the CDR3 is TGTGCCAGCAGTTACATACAGGGGGTCGAGCAGTACTTC. Protein: CASSYIQGVEQYF.

The chain carries TRBV19 and TRBJ2-3; 7 nucleotides align to TRBD1. With 5 bases clipped from V and 3 bases from J, the junction kept 5 bases outside the gene matches. The CDR3 runs to 14 residues. Germline V gene lookup returns CDR1 LNHDA and CDR2 SQIVND (reference sequence). CDR3 sequence reads: CASSPDRVTDTQYF. CDR3 DNA sequence: TGTGCCAGTAGTCCTGACAGGGTAACAGATACGCAGTATTTT.

The chain recombines TRBV29-1 with TRBJ2-1; 8 bases are a match to TRBD1. Trimming took 4 bases from V and 1 from J; bases not matched to a gene: 9. This CDR3 region has 16 residues. The germline V gene has CDR1 SQVTM and CDR2 ANQGSEA. In DNA, the CDR3 is TGCAGCGTTGTCTGGCGGACAGGGTGGTCCTACAATGAGCAGTTCTTC. Amino acids: CSVVWRTGWSYNEQFF.

This chain links TRBV27 with TRBJ2-5; TRBD1 is a possible D gene (5 bases). Germline CDR1 is MNHEY and CDR2 is SMNVEV (reference sequence). V was cut by 3 bases and J by 5 bases, with 10 bases left in between. The CDR3 spans 13 residues. CDR3 in DNA: TGTGCCAGCAGTTTGGGGCGCCGGGAGACCCAGTACTTC. Amino acids: CASSLGRRETQYF.

This clone was picked up a small number of times. The chain employs TRBV5-1 and TRBJ1-1; no definite D call. CDR3 length: 14 amino acids. The V end was cut by 0 bases, the J end by 2 bases, with 8 bases between. Per germline, CDR1 SGHRS and CDR2 YFSETQ. The CDR3, as DNA: TGCGCCAGCAGCTTGGTCCTCTCCAACACTGAAGCTTTCTTT. It yields the protein CASSLVLSNTEAFF.

The V gene is TRBV5-1, the J gene TRBJ2-1; TRBD1 matches 11 bases. V lost 1 base and J lost 6; bases outside the gene matches: 6. The germline gives CDR1 SGHRS, CDR2 YFSETQ. This CDR3 is built from 16 residues. CDR3 protein: CASSLRQGTGGNEQFF. The CDR3 DNA sequence: TGCGCCAGCAGCTTGCGTCAGGGGACAGGGGGCAATGAGCAGTTCTTC.

The gene calls are TRBV6-1 and TRBJ1-4; D perhaps matches TRBD1 (6 bases). V lost 8 bases and J 5 bases, leaving 12 bases between the germline ends. Germline CDR1 reads MNHNS; CDR2 reads SASEGT. The CDR3 runs to 13 residues. CDR3 nucleotides: TGTGCCAGCGGCCGGGACATCAATGAAAAACTGTTTTTT. Translation: CASGRDINEKLFF.

The genes are TRBV5-1 and TRBJ2-3, with D tentatively TRBD2 (7 bases). CDR1 and CDR2 from the germline V gene are SGHRS and YFSETQ. Trimming left V 2 bases short and J 0 bases short, with 16 bases between. CDR3 length equals 17 residues. CDR3 sequence: CASSFRGGALSTDTQYF. CDR3 in DNA: TGCGCCAGCAGCTTTAGGGGGGGGGCCCTTAGCACAGATACGCAGTATTTT.

This chain connects TRBV6-6 to TRBJ2-1; TRBD1 agrees at 10 bases. With V trimmed by 5 bases and J by 7 bases, 8 bases remained unmatched. This CDR3 is 15 amino acids long. Germline values: CDR1 MNHNY, CDR2 SVGAGI (reference sequence). This CDR3 is CASSQPGTGVNEQFF. The CDR3 nucleotides read TGTGCCAGCAGTCAACCCGGGACAGGGGTAAATGAGCAGTTCTTC.

The J gene is TRBJ1-1, the V gene TRBV7-2, with unresolved D. V lost 1 base and J lost 4, with 7 bases in between. Per the germline V gene, CDR1 is SGHTA and CDR2 is FQGNSA. CDR3 size: 13 residues. In DNA form, the CDR3 reads TGTGCCAGCAGCTTAGTAAGGAGCACTGAAGCTTTCTTT. It yields the protein CASSLVRSTEAFF.